The rows below give T cell receptor beta chains drawn from one sample of a study of blood T cells in healthy people across ages. TCRdb fed the 5' RACE reads into MiXCR, producing one record per CDR3 protein. Here the sample spans about 720,000 distinct CDR3 sequences, about 24% being singletons. Specimen: blood. All receptors come from a man aged 65-85 years in good health. CDR3s leave out the opening cysteine and the closing phenylalanine or tryptophan. The order of the fields is V gene, J gene, CDR3 protein.

v_call: TRBV2; j_call: TRBJ1-4; cdr3_aa: ASMRTGTGRGEKLF
v_call: TRBV12-3/TRBV12-4; j_call: TRBJ2-4; cdr3_aa: ASSRVDRAKNIQY
v_call: TRBV28; j_call: TRBJ1-4; cdr3_aa: ASSSSDRVHEKLF
v_call: TRBV18; j_call: TRBJ2-1; cdr3_aa: ASSPTADNEQF
v_call: TRBV12-3/TRBV12-4; j_call: TRBJ1-1; cdr3_aa: ASSLALAGNTEAS
v_call: TRBV30; j_call: TRBJ1-2; cdr3_aa: AWRYAGDRGYT
v_call: TRBV12-3/TRBV12-4; j_call: TRBJ2-2; cdr3_aa: ASSPEQGELF
v_call: TRBV20-1; j_call: TRBJ2-5; cdr3_aa: SAGGPQETQY
v_call: TRBV27; j_call: TRBJ2-1; cdr3_aa: ASRAQKGPYNEQF
v_call: TRBV5-5; j_call: .; cdr3_aa: ASSLTGQGFNEQF
v_call: TRBV5-1; j_call: TRBJ1-5; cdr3_aa: ANSFRGDQPQH
v_call: TRBV27; j_call: TRBJ2-3; cdr3_aa: ASRQTRVGDTQY
v_call: TRBV4-1; j_call: TRBJ1-2; cdr3_aa: ASSRPTGGRGYT
v_call: TRBV3-1; j_call: TRBJ1-1; cdr3_aa: ASSQGVRGATEAF
v_call: TRBV3-1; j_call: TRBJ2-1; cdr3_aa: ASSQPLGSSYNEQF
v_call: TRBV19; j_call: TRBJ1-1; cdr3_aa: ASRATGGTEAF